This T cell receptor (beta chain) originates from a study of post-analysis software for immune sequencing data. The wider study: The disease courses spanned relapsing-remitting, secondary progressive and progressive-relapsing forms of multiple sclerosis. Broader study findings: In multiple sclerosis, normalized Chao1 diversity was significantly below that of controls. Compared with controls, patients had more of about five TRBV segments, including TRBV5-6, TRBV5-1 and TRBV20-1.

Included in the TCR beta cDNA libraries were unique molecular identifiers. TCRdb used MiXCR to reprocess the PCR reads, holding one entry per CDR3 protein. This table has some 890,000 distinct CDR3 sequences, roughly half appearing once. Germline V lookup: CDR1 SEHNR, CDR2 FQNEAQ (reference sequence). This CDR3 spans 15 amino acids. This clonotype has a count of ten or more. Its antigen is unknown. At one of its ends the junction is not consistent with the germline gene, which may arise from a read error. Source material: blood. The chain is built from TRBV7-9 and TRBJ2-7, with 8 bases fitting TRBD1. The source of this sequence is a girl aged 5 to 17 with multiple sclerosis. In nucleotides, the CDR3 is TGCGCCAGCAGCTTGGGGGACAGGAGCTCCTACGAGCAGTACTTC. It yields the protein CASSLGDRSSYEQYF.